Presented here are 8 T cell receptor beta chains from one specimen sequenced in a study of cytomegalovirus exposure and HLA in healthy donors. Clones were read by immunoSEQ multiplex PCR, and TCRdb kept only the in-frame ones, dropping some. The profile shows roughly 47,000 clones, 93% of them singletons. The sequenced sample consisted of PBMCs. Receptors originate from a woman under 30 in good health and CMV-seronegative.

This chain joins TRBV9 and TRBJ2-2; TRBD1 agrees at 8 bases. The junction had 12 bases not matched to a gene; V was cut back by 4 bases and J by 7 bases. Germline loops: CDR1 SGDLS, CDR2 YYNGEE. This CDR3 contains 16 residues. The CDR3 DNA reads as TGTGCCAGCAGCCCGAGGACAGGGCCTTTCGGCGGGGAGCTGTTTTTT. Translation: CASSPRTGPFGGELFF.

V gene TRBV2 combines with J gene TRBJ1-2; 10 bases are shared with TRBD1. CDR3 length: 12 residues. The V gene's germline CDR1 is SNHLY and CDR2 FYNNEI. With V trimmed by 7 bases and J by 8 bases, 4 bases remained unmatched. Here the CDR3 DNA reads TGTGCCAGCACTTGGACAGGGGGGGGCTACACCTTC. Translation: CASTWTGGGYTF.

The chain joins TRBV6-5 to TRBJ1-2; D gene unclear. Per the germline V gene, CDR1 is MNHEY and CDR2 is SVGAGI. V lost 4 bases, J lost 1 base, and 13 bases lay in between. The CDR3 spans 15 residues. The CDR3 DNA reads TGTGCCAGCAGTTCAAACGGCGGAGTTAACTATGGCTACACCTTC. This gives the protein CASSSNGGVNYGYTF.

This rearrangement joins TRBV5-1 to TRBJ2-2; D possibly corresponds to TRBD2 (5 bases). Trimming took 4 bases from V and 5 from J, leaving 12 bases between them. CDR1 SGHRS and CDR2 YFSETQ come from the germline V gene. The CDR3 has 14 amino acids. CDR3 loop: CASSPESGTGELFF. CDR3 sequence (DNA): TGCGCCAGCAGCCCTGAGTCGGGGACCGGGGAGCTGTTTTTT.

The chain uses TRBV6-1 and TRBJ2-7; 9 bases map to TRBD1. CDR1 is MNHNS, CDR2 SASEGT, per germline. The J segment lost 7 bases and the V segment lost 5 bases, leaving 6 bases of the junction unmatched. This CDR3 spans 13 amino acids. CDR3 protein: CASSLGQGFEQYF. For the CDR3, the DNA is TGTGCCAGCAGTCTGGGACAGGGTTTTGAGCAGTACTTC.

V usage is TRBV7-2 and J usage is TRBJ1-4, with D perhaps TRBD1 (5 bases). This CDR3 region has 15 residues. From germline, CDR1 is SGHTA and CDR2 FQGNSA. Trimming left V 2 bases short and J 4 bases short, with 11 bases between. The CDR3 coding sequence is TGTGCCAGCAGCTTAAGTCCAGGGATTAATGAAAAACTGTTTTTT. Amino acid sequence: CASSLSPGINEKLFF.

This chain connects TRBV2 to TRBJ1-1, with D tentatively TRBD1 (6 bases). Trimming shortened V by 6 bases and J by 4 bases, and 21 bases separated the two germline ends. The CDR3 is 16 residues long. The germline gives CDR1 SNHLY, CDR2 FYNNEI. For the CDR3, the DNA is TGTGCCAGCAGCCTGGACAGCCAAGTCGGAGGCACTGAAGCTTTCTTT. This sequence encodes CASSLDSQVGGTEAFF.

The V call is TRBV18, the J call TRBJ2-5; D is ambiguous. V lost 0 bases and J 5 bases, leaving 7 bases between the germline ends. The CDR3 length is 13 residues. Germline CDR1 reads KGHSH; CDR2 reads LQKENI. CDR3 loop: CASSPPIVETQYF. The CDR3 bases are TGTGCCAGCTCACCACCGATAGTTGAGACCCAGTACTTC.